These T cell receptor beta chains were read from a single sample in a study of T-cell reconstitution after alpha-beta-depleted transplantation in children. TCRdb processed the PCR reads anew with MiXCR; each CDR3 protein has one entry. There are around 600,000 distinct CDR3 sequences in the sample; about 10% occur only once, and about 4.2% lies in the top ten. The input for sequencing was PBMCs from the stem cell graft donor, taken from the stem cell graft. All receptors come from a human donor who donated a stem cell graft to a child with acute myeloid leukemia. Both conserved end residues are part of each CDR3. Part of the rows lack a size; the others show once, few, many or a class for expanded clones.

CDR3 protein: CASCYSSVGSYNEQFF; V gene: TRBV6-2/TRBV6-3; clone size: few; J gene: TRBJ2-1
CDR3 protein: CASSTGLNSYNEQFF; V gene: TRBV7-2; clone size: few; J gene: TRBJ2-1
CDR3 protein: CATSTGLAGVAETQYF; V gene: TRBV15; clone size: many; J gene: TRBJ2-5
CDR3 protein: CASNILGAADTQYF; V gene: TRBV6-2/TRBV6-3; clone size: -; J gene: TRBJ2-3
CDR3 protein: CSASPWADAANQPQHF; V gene: TRBV20-1; clone size: -; J gene: TRBJ1-5
CDR3 protein: CASSPGQMVGNEQFF; V gene: TRBV5-1; clone size: many; J gene: TRBJ2-1
CDR3 protein: CSVGLTGTAAGEQFF; V gene: TRBV29-1; clone size: -; J gene: TRBJ2-1
CDR3 protein: CASSYRGDQPQHF; V gene: TRBV6-2/TRBV6-3; clone size: many; J gene: TRBJ1-5
CDR3 protein: CASSSSGTVPYNEQFF; V gene: TRBV7-3; clone size: many; J gene: TRBJ2-1
CDR3 protein: CASSLLDPGYTF; V gene: TRBV7-9; clone size: -; J gene: TRBJ1-2
CDR3 protein: CASSLEGRAGGFEAFF; V gene: TRBV7-9; clone size: few; J gene: TRBJ1-1